Given below is one T cell receptor beta chain in context. What it recognizes is unknown. Use of 60 Vbeta and 13 Jbeta primers characterized the PCR. Profiling relied on immunoSEQ multiplex PCR, and the TCRdb table lists in-frame clones only, not all of them. In all, the sample yields roughly 80,000 clones. These data are taken from a study of cytomegalovirus exposure and HLA in healthy donors. Trimming at V came to 2 bases and at J to 3 bases, leaving 4 bases not matched to a gene. Germline V gene data show CDR1 as SEHNR and CDR2 as FQNEAQ (reference sequence). CDR3 length: 16 residues. General study findings and limits: Presence/absence comparisons presumed near-even sequencing depth among donors. Generally TCR sequences proved uncommon, though certain public TCRs appeared in numerous donors. The authors later found TCR association rates varying by HLA locus, with DRB1 most and HLA-C fewest.

Sequences were obtained from PBMCs. This rearrangement joins TRBV7-9 to TRBJ2-5; 12 bases match TRBD2. This clonotype was sampled from a woman aged 25-40 years in good health and CMV-seronegative. CDR3 coding DNA: TGTGCCAGCAGCTTAACTGGACTAGCGGGAAAAGAGACCCAGTACTTC. This encodes CASSLTGLAGKETQYF.